What follows are 25 T cell receptor beta chains derived from one specimen sequenced in a study of shared clonotypes between healthy human individuals. This table comes from immunoSEQ multiplex PCR, and its TCRdb copy is limited to in-frame clones, with some not included. The table includes approximately 510,000 clones, about four fifths detected once. Sequences were obtained from PBMCs. These receptors were obtained from a woman in her 40s in good health. Some clones in this sample may be carry-over from other donors' samples.

The chain has TRBV7-3 and TRBJ2-7; 9 bases fit TRBD1. Germline-derived CDR1 and CDR2 are SGHTA and FQGTGA. V lost 4 bases to trimming and J lost 7 bases; unmatched junction nucleotides: 2. The CDR3 totals 12 residues. CDR3 protein: CASSSTGGEQYF. CDR3 coding DNA: TGTGCCAGCAGCTCGACAGGGGGTGAGCAGTACTTC.

The chain has TRBV28 and TRBJ1-5; no clear D gene. Trimming took 4 bases from V and 3 from J, leaving 7 bases between them. The CDR3 sequence is 13 residues long. Germline CDR1 is MDHEN and CDR2 is SYDVKM. CDR3 in DNA: TGTGCCAGCAGTTGGGCCAACAATCAGCCCCAGCATTTT. It codes for CASSWANNQPQHF.

This clone was observed a few times. The chain combines TRBV6-1 with TRBJ2-5, with D possibly TRBD1 on 6 matching bases. With 6 bases removed from V and 7 bases from J, the gap between germline ends came to 18 bases. CDR1 is MNHNS and CDR2 is SASEGT in the germline V gene. The CDR3 length is 14 residues. The CDR3 here is CASSYEDSVGTQYF. The CDR3 DNA sequence: TGTGCCAGCAGCTACGAGGACAGTGTTGGGACCCAGTACTTC.

J is TRBJ2-5 and V is TRBV18, with a tentative D call TRBD2 (7 bases). This CDR3 comprises 13 residues. V lost 3 bases and J lost 5, with 10 bases in between. The germline V gene has CDR1 KGHSH and CDR2 LQKENI. CDR3 loop: CASSPGGPETQYF. The CDR3, as DNA: TGTGCCAGCTCACCGGGGGGGCCGGAGACCCAGTACTTC.

V and J are TRBV19 and TRBJ2-1; the D is unclear. V lost 6 bases, J lost 0 bases, and 9 bases lay in between. CDR3 length: 14 residues. In germline, CDR1 is LNHDA, CDR2 SQIVND (reference sequence). CDR3: CASRSRSSYNEQFF. DNA of the CDR3: TGTGCCAGTAGGTCCAGGAGCTCCTACAATGAGCAGTTCTTC.

This clone has a handful of counts. CDR3 coding DNA: TGTGCCAGCAGCTCGATCGGGACCCCACGCCCAGATACGCAGTATTTT. Translated, it gives CASSSIGTPRPDTQYF. The chain employs TRBV7-9 and TRBJ2-3; D may be TRBD1 or TRBD2 (5 bases each). This CDR3 has 16 amino acids. CDR1 and CDR2 from the germline V gene are SEHNR and FQNEAQ (reference sequence). Trimming removed 4 bases at V and 4 bases at J, with 18 bases between.

This rearrangement joins TRBV6-5 to TRBJ2-5; no clear D gene. V lost 2 bases, J lost 11 bases, and 15 bases lay in between. Germline V lookup: CDR1 MNHEY, CDR2 SVGAGI. The CDR3 is made up of 13 amino acids. Here the CDR3 reads CASSYQRDTEQYF. CDR3 nucleotide sequence: TGTGCCAGCAGTTACCAACGTGATACGGAGCAGTACTTC.

The genes are TRBV2 and TRBJ1-5, with D perhaps matching TRBD1 (6 bases). CDR3 length: 14 residues. Germline assignment: CDR1 SNHLY and CDR2 FYNNEI. V was cut by 6 bases and J by 4 bases, with 13 bases left in between. CDR3: CASSLGQSNQPQHF. In nucleotides, the CDR3 is TGTGCCAGCAGCCTAGGACAGTCGAATCAGCCCCAGCATTTT.

The chain combines TRBV18 with TRBJ1-5; D gene ambiguous. The CDR3 runs 15 residues. Germline CDR1 KGHSH, CDR2 LQKENI. V gave up 4 bases and J gave up 2 bases, with 12 bases separating them. CDR3 coding DNA: TGTGCCAGCTCACGTACCGACGGCGGCAATCAGCCCCAGCATTTT. This encodes CASSRTDGGNQPQHF.

The chain joins TRBV7-8 to TRBJ1-1; TRBD1 is a possible D gene (6 bases). This CDR3 is built from 16 residues. V shed 1 base and J shed 3 bases, with 15 bases lying between them. CDR1 is SGHVS, CDR2 FQNEAQ, per germline. CDR3 sequence: CASSLGPGDWDTEAFF. The CDR3 DNA is TGTGCCAGCAGCTTAGGCCCAGGGGACTGGGACACTGAAGCTTTCTTT.

Only a few counts were recorded for this clone. This chain uses TRBV4-2 with TRBJ2-1; 10 nucleotides line up with TRBD2. The V segment lost 3 bases and the J segment 7 bases; nucleotides outside the gene matches: 9. CDR3 length: 16 amino acids. Germline V gene lookup returns CDR1 LGHNA and CDR2 YNFKEQ. The CDR3 nucleotides are TGTGCCAGCAGCCAGAAGGGAGCGGGAGGGCCTAATGAGCAGTTCTTC. This sequence encodes CASSQKGAGGPNEQFF.

J is TRBJ2-3 and V is TRBV30; 10 nucleotides align to TRBD2. Looked up from germline, CDR1 is GTSNPN and CDR2 is SVGIG (reference sequence). J lost 4 bases, V lost 5 bases, and 3 bases had no gene match. This CDR3 comprises 13 residues. CDR3 DNA sequence: TGTGCCTGGGAGCGGGAGGGGTCAGATACGCAGTATTTT. Its protein is CAWEREGSDTQYF.

V is TRBV7-3 and J is TRBJ2-7, with 9 bases identical to TRBD2. The CDR3 length is 15 residues. The V gene end was trimmed by 4 bases and the J gene end by 6 bases; junction bases not matched to a gene: 10. The germline gives CDR1 SGHTA, CDR2 FQGTGA. The CDR3 DNA follows: TGTGCCAGCAGCTCTAGCGGGACGAGCTTTAGCGAGCAGTACTTC. Amino acids: CASSSSGTSFSEQYF.

The chain has TRBV5-1 and TRBJ2-1; 7 bases line up with TRBD2. The V segment lost 4 bases and the J segment 8 bases; nucleotides outside the gene matches: 9. CDR1 and CDR2 (germline): SGHRS, YFSETQ. The length of the CDR3 is 14 residues. The CDR3, as DNA: TGCGCCAGCAGCACAGCCCTAGCGGATCATGAGCAGTTCTTC. It specifies CASSTALADHEQFF.

J is TRBJ2-3 and V is TRBV7-2; tentative D call: TRBD1 (6 bases). The V end was cut by 6 bases, the J end by 5 bases, with 18 bases between. Germline lookup yields CDR1 SGHTA and CDR2 FQGNSA. There are 15 residues in the CDR3. CDR3 amino acids: CASSLRGGAIDTQYF. CDR3 DNA: TGTGCCAGCAGTCTACGAGGGGGTGCAATAGATACGCAGTATTTT.

This chain joins TRBV6-7 and TRBJ2-7, with D uncertain. TRBV6-7 is placed among ORFs of uncertain function. This CDR3 spans 14 amino acids. Trimming stripped 6 bases from V and 3 bases from J, with 15 bases between. As DNA, the CDR3 is TGTGCCAGCAGCTTCTCCACCACGGACTACGAGCAGTACTTC. This translates into CASSFSTTDYEQYF.

The chain uses TRBV27 and TRBJ2-1, with TRBD2 matching over 10 bases. The CDR3 totals 14 residues. Trimming removed 6 bases from V and 5 bases from J; junction bases left unmatched: 4. The germline V gene encodes CDR1 MNHEY and CDR2 SMNVEV (reference sequence). DNA for the CDR3: TGTGCCAGCAGGGCTAGCGGGAGAAACAATGAGCAGTTCTTC. This gives the protein CASRASGRNNEQFF.

J is TRBJ2-7 and V is TRBV2, with 11 bases lining up with TRBD1. The CDR3 is made up of 15 amino acids. Germline CDR1 is SNHLY and CDR2 is FYNNEI. The junction had 4 bases not matched to a gene; V was cut back by 6 bases and J by 0 bases. This CDR3 is CASSAGTGGSYEQYF. The DNA for the CDR3 is TGTGCCAGCAGCGCCGGGACAGGGGGCTCCTACGAGCAGTACTTC.

This clone was seen a single time. The chain combines TRBV6-1 with TRBJ1-2; tentative D call: TRBD1 (5 bases). From germline, CDR1 is MNHNS and CDR2 SASEGT. The CDR3 covers 15 residues. Trimming took off 6 bases at V and 1 base at J, with 15 bases between the two ends. Written as DNA, the CDR3 is TGTGCCAGCAGGGGGCCCCGGACTGATAACTATGGCTACACCTTC. Encoded protein: CASRGPRTDNYGYTF.

The J gene is TRBJ2-7, the V gene TRBV11-2; TRBD1 agrees at 11 bases. This CDR3 spans 14 amino acids. Germline V lookup: CDR1 SGHAT, CDR2 FQNNGV. The ends lost 5 bases at V and 3 bases at J; junction bases unmatched: 3. The CDR3 spells CASSGTGGYYEQYF. In nucleotides, the CDR3 is TGTGCCAGCAGCGGGACAGGGGGTTACTACGAGCAGTACTTC. The full variable domain, in which reference TRBV11-2 and TRBJ2-7 provide the parts outside the CDR3, is EAGVAQSPRYKIIEKRQSVAFWCNPISGHATLYWYQQILGQGPKLLIQFQNNGVVDDSQLPKDRFSAERLKGVDSTLKIQPAKLEDSAVYLCASSGTGGYYEQYFGPGTRLTVT.

This clone came up a few times. V is TRBV19 and J is TRBJ1-1, with D hard to call. This CDR3 comprises 12 residues. CDR1 LNHDA and CDR2 SQIVND come from the germline V gene (reference sequence). Trimming removed 8 bases at V and 0 bases at J, with 7 bases between. CDR3 residues: CASANMNTEAFF. Written as DNA, the CDR3 is TGTGCCAGTGCAAACATGAACACTGAAGCTTTCTTT.

The chain has TRBV11-2 and TRBJ2-7; 7 nucleotides match TRBD2. This CDR3 is built from 13 residues. Trimming took 5 bases from V and 4 from J; bases not matched to a gene: 5. Germline assignment: CDR1 SGHAT and CDR2 FQNNGV. The CDR3 DNA reads TGTGCCAGCAGCCACCGGGACTATTACGAGCAGTACTTC. Translating gives CASSHRDYYEQYF.

The count of this clone is one. The chain combines TRBV5-4 with TRBJ2-3, with 7 bases aligning to TRBD2. V was pared by 5 bases and J by 0 bases, with 18 bases of the junction left unmatched. Per germline, CDR1 SGHNT and CDR2 YYREEE (reference sequence). This CDR3 is built from 19 residues. The CDR3 sequence is CASRVGLREGSGSTDTQYF. The CDR3 DNA reads as TGTGCCAGCAGGGTTGGGCTGCGGGAAGGTAGCGGGAGCACAGATACGCAGTATTTT. Looking up the rest from reference TRBV5-4 and TRBJ2-3 gives the full variable domain: ETGVTQSPTHLIKTRGQQVTLRCSSQSGHNTVSWYQQALGQGPQFIFQYYREEENGRGNFPPRFSGLQFPNYSSELNVNALELDDSALYLCASRVGLREGSGSTDTQYFGPGTRLTVL.

The chain employs TRBV28 and TRBJ1-2; D is undetermined. CDR3 length: 13 amino acids. Trimming removed 7 bases from V and 7 bases from J, with 16 bases in between. Germline-derived CDR1 and CDR2 are MDHEN and SYDVKM. This CDR3 reads CASTISGAGGYTF. CDR3 in DNA: TGTGCCAGCACCATATCCGGTGCTGGTGGCTACACCTTC.

A few counts support this clone. The rearrangement uses TRBV7-9 and TRBJ2-3, with a possible D match to TRBD1 (5 bases). V was clipped by 5 bases and J by 0 bases, with 9 bases between them. Germline loops: CDR1 SEHNR, CDR2 FQNEAQ (reference sequence). This CDR3 has 14 residues. CDR3 amino acids: CASSPDMSTDTQYF. DNA for the CDR3: TGTGCCAGCAGCCCGGACATGAGCACAGATACGCAGTATTTT.